These 25 T cell receptor beta chains share one sample of origin, sequenced in a study of T cells in Graves' hyperthyroidism and ophthalmopathy. Amplified regions were TCR beta CDR3 sequences from RNA transcripts. HTBI primers were the set used in a first-round RT-PCR of the TCR CDR3. TCRdb independently ran MiXCR on the multiplex PCR reads; one entry per CDR3 protein. The data contain a few hundred thousand distinct CDR3 sequences, approximately 12% of them singletons. The sample comprised blood. The source is a man aged 25 to 45 with Graves' hyperthyroidism that later progressed to Graves' ophthalmopathy.

In this sample, this clonotype turned up a few times. The V and J genes are TRBV2 and TRBJ1-5, with 7 bases identical to TRBD1. This CDR3 is built from 15 residues. Germline V lookup: CDR1 SNHLY, CDR2 FYNNEI. V shed 5 bases and J 4 bases; nucleotides not matched to a gene: 8. In DNA form, the CDR3 reads TGTGCCAGCAGTCCCTCGATGACAGGGAATCAGCCCCAGCATTTT. It encodes CASSPSMTGNQPQHF.

This clonotype was seen many times. The genes are TRBV28 and TRBJ2-7, with 7 bases that match TRBD1. In germline, CDR1 is MDHEN, CDR2 SYDVKM. This CDR3 spans 15 amino acids. J gave up 2 bases and V 5 bases, and 9 bases lay outside the gene matches. The CDR3 loop is CASSPRDRPPYEQYF. CDR3 bases: TGTGCCAGCAGTCCCCGGGACAGACCTCCCTACGAGCAGTACTTC.

This clonotype was picked up many times. This chain uses TRBV11-2 with TRBJ2-2; 8 bases map to TRBD1. In germline, CDR1 is SGHAT, CDR2 FQNNGV. This CDR3 region has 14 residues. J lost 4 bases, V lost 3 bases, and 1 base had no gene match. The CDR3 region has the DNA TGTGCCAGCAGCTTTGACAGGGGCACCGGGGAGCTGTTTTTT. Its protein is CASSFDRGTGELFF.

This clonotype came up a few times. The chain combines TRBV13 with TRBJ2-5, with TRBD2 as a possible D gene (7 bases). The germline gives CDR1 PRHDT, CDR2 FYEKMQ (reference sequence). The V end lost 2 bases, the J end lost 5 bases, and 15 bases lay between the germline ends. CDR3 size: 15 residues. This CDR3 is CASSLRGGFGETQYF. CDR3 sequence (DNA): TGTGCCAGCAGCTTAAGGGGGGGCTTCGGTGAGACCCAGTACTTC.

The J gene is TRBJ1-4, the V gene TRBV7-9; D may be TRBD1 (5 bases). Trimming cost V 5 bases and J 4 bases, with 20 bases left between them. The germline CDR1 and CDR2 sequences are SEHNR and FQNEAQ (reference sequence). This CDR3 is 17 amino acids long. CDR3 DNA: TGTGCCAGCAGCCCAGAGGGGCATCCGGCCCTTAATGAAAAACTGTTTTTT. This gives the protein CASSPEGHPALNEKLFF.

This clonotype was found many times. The chain uses TRBV3-1 and TRBJ1-2; D ambiguous. The V gene's germline CDR1 is LGHDT and CDR2 YNNKEL (reference sequence). The CDR3 has 13 amino acids. Trimming cost V 1 base and J 0 bases, with 3 bases left between them. CDR3 coding DNA: TGTGCCAGCAGCCAAGGTTCTAACTATGGCTACACCTTC. Translating gives CASSQGSNYGYTF.

In this sample, this clonotype turned up once. The chain uses TRBV19 and TRBJ2-2; 14 bases match TRBD2. Trimming cost V 10 bases and J 5 bases; bases outside gene matches: 3. The CDR3 length is 14 residues. Germline V gene sequence: CDR1 LNHDA, CDR2 SQIVND (reference sequence). CDR3 protein: CATGLAGGTGELFF. CDR3 coding DNA: TGTGCCACCGGACTAGCGGGGGGAACCGGGGAGCTGTTTTTT.

The V and J genes are TRBV2 and TRBJ2-7; D is possibly TRBD2 (5 bases). Trimming stripped 5 bases from V and 4 bases from J, with 18 bases between. CDR1 and CDR2 from the germline V gene are SNHLY and FYNNEI. The CDR3 consists of 15 residues. The CDR3 nucleotides read TGTGCCAGCAGTTTGGTGGGGAGCGAGGGTTACGAGCAGTACTTC. Translation: CASSLVGSEGYEQYF. The whole variable domain, filled in from reference TRBV2 and TRBJ2-7, reads EPEVTQTPSHQVTQMGQEVILRCVPISNHLYFYWYRQILGQKVEFLVSFYNNEISEKSEIFDDQFSVERPDGSNFTLKIRSTKLEDSAMYFCASSLVGSEGYEQYFGPGTRLTVT.

This clonotype was counted many times. The rearrangement links TRBV6-5 to TRBJ2-5, with a tentative D call TRBD2 (6 bases). The CDR3 sequence is 13 residues long. V dropped 2 bases and J dropped 3 bases, with 7 bases sitting between them. Germline values: CDR1 MNHEY, CDR2 SVGAGI. In DNA, the CDR3 is TGTGCCAGCAGTTACCGGGGGAAAGAGACCCAGTACTTC. Its translation: CASSYRGKETQYF.

This clonotype was seen only a few times. The chain is built from TRBV5-1 and TRBJ2-1, with D perhaps matching TRBD1 or TRBD2 (5 bases each). The CDR3 runs to 13 residues. Germline CDR1 and CDR2: SGHRS and YFSETQ. Trimming took 4 bases from V and 6 from J, leaving 11 bases between them. The DNA of the CDR3 is TGCGCCAGCAGCCGGGGCGATGCCAATGAGCAGTTCTTC. Protein product: CASSRGDANEQFF.

The CDR3 loop reads CASSRSTGGNEQFF. CDR3 DNA: TGTGCCAGCAGCCGTTCTACAGGGGGGAATGAGCAGTTCTTC. The gene calls are TRBV7-6 and TRBJ2-1; TRBD1 matches at 8 bases. The V gene end was trimmed by 5 bases and the J gene end by 7 bases; junction bases not matched to a gene: 7. In germline, CDR1 is SGHVS, CDR2 FNYEAQ. This CDR3 contains 14 residues.

This clonotype was counted many times. This sequence joins TRBV28 and TRBJ1-1; D is unclear. Germline assignment: CDR1 MDHEN and CDR2 SYDVKM. Trimming stripped 2 bases from V and 6 bases from J, with 13 bases between. This CDR3 has 14 amino acids. The CDR3 is CASSLPAAAAEAFF. CDR3 bases: TGTGCCAGCAGTTTACCGGCGGCTGCGGCTGAAGCTTTCTTT.

This clonotype appeared a few times. V usage is TRBV4-1 and J usage is TRBJ2-7, with a possible D match to TRBD2 (6 bases). Germline CDR1 MGHRA, CDR2 YSYEKL. The CDR3 is 16 residues long. V was cut by 1 base and J by 1 base, with 14 bases left in between. CDR3 protein: CASSQVAAVYSYEQYF. CDR3 nucleotide sequence: TGCGCCAGCAGCCAAGTAGCGGCTGTTTATTCCTACGAGCAGTACTTC.

The sample holds a few counts of this clonotype. This chain links TRBV11-1 with TRBJ2-7; D possibly corresponds to TRBD1 (5 bases). From germline, CDR1 is SGHAT and CDR2 FQDESV (reference sequence). V was trimmed by 6 bases and J by 2 bases, leaving 11 bases between them. This CDR3 is 13 amino acids long. The CDR3 DNA follows: TGTGCCAGCAGTTTGTCGGACACCTACGAGCAGTACTTC. Amino acids: CASSLSDTYEQYF.

This sequence joins TRBV10-2 and TRBJ1-1; a possible D gene is TRBD1 (5 bases). V was cut by 3 bases and J by 11 bases, with 10 bases left in between. Germline CDR1 and CDR2: WSHSY and SAAADI. CDR3 length: 11 residues. The CDR3 DNA reads as TGCGCCAGCAGTGATCCAGGGAGGGCTTTCTTT. This sequence encodes CASSDPGRAFF.

This clonotype has at least ten counts. The chain combines TRBV20-1 with TRBJ2-5; D call uncertain. V was pared by 2 bases and J by 1 base, with 11 bases between. The germline CDR1 and CDR2 sequences are DFQATT and SNEGSKA (reference sequence). The CDR3 runs to 14 residues. The chain's CDR3 is CSARIGLAQETQYF. The CDR3 DNA reads as TGCAGTGCTAGAATCGGGTTAGCCCAAGAGACCCAGTACTTC.

This clonotype came up many times. The rearrangement uses TRBV3-1 and TRBJ2-3; D remains unclear. Trimming removed 5 bases from V and 0 bases from J, with 9 bases in between. CDR3 length: 14 residues. Germline assignment: CDR1 LGHDT and CDR2 YNNKEL (reference sequence). CDR3 nucleotides: TGTGCCAGCAGCGGCGGACCCAGCACAGATACGCAGTATTTT. Its translation: CASSGGPSTDTQYF.

This clonotype was counted a few times. The chain combines TRBV10-3 with TRBJ1-4; no definite D call. Trimming pared 3 bases from V and 3 bases from J, leaving 8 bases between. Germline loops: CDR1 ENHRY, CDR2 SYGVKD. The CDR3 contains 14 residues. CDR3 residues: CAISDKGPNEKLFF. Here the CDR3 DNA reads TGTGCCATCAGTGATAAGGGTCCTAATGAAAAACTGTTTTTT.

This clonotype was counted at least ten times. This chain links TRBV6-1 with TRBJ1-5; a possible D gene is TRBD1 (6 bases). The CDR3 is made up of 15 amino acids. V was clipped by 1 base and J by 2 bases, with 9 bases between them. Germline CDR1 and CDR2: MNHNS and SASEGT. The CDR3 coding sequence is TGTGCCAGCAGTGAAGGGGGGCTCGGCAATCAGCCCCAGCATTTT. It yields the protein CASSEGGLGNQPQHF.

Turning to this clonotype: A read error may explain this, as a much larger clone is one base away. This chain connects TRBV11-3 to TRBJ2-5, with D unresolved. The CDR3 is 13 residues long. Germline V lookup: CDR1 SGHNT, CDR2 YENEEA. This CDR3 is CASSLTQGEAQYF. The CDR3 region has the DNA TGTGCCAGCAGCTTAACCCAAGGAGAGGCCCAGTACTTC.

In this sample, this clonotype turned up a few times. The V call is TRBV28, the J call TRBJ1-2; TRBD1 agrees at 7 bases. Germline trimming cut 6 bases from V and 7 bases from J; bases unmatched to any gene: 11. CDR1 and CDR2 (germline): MDHEN, SYDVKM. This CDR3 contains 14 residues. CDR3: CASRGFRDSLGYTF. For the CDR3, the DNA is TGTGCCAGCAGGGGGTTCCGGGACAGTCTTGGCTACACCTTC.

A word on this clonotype: Relative to the germline gene, one junction end is altered; a read error may explain this. The V gene is TRBV25-1, the J gene TRBJ2-2; no definite D call. The CDR3 is 12 residues long. The germline V gene has CDR1 MGHDK and CDR2 SYGVNS. The DNA of the CDR3 is TGTGCCAGCAGGAGGAACGCCGGGGAGCTGTTTTTT. Amino acids: CASRRNAGELFF.

In this sample, this clonotype turned up many times. This rearrangement joins TRBV6-1 to TRBJ1-1; possible D gene TRBD1, 6 bases. Germline V gene sequence: CDR1 MNHNS, CDR2 SASEGT. The CDR3 is 14 residues long. V was pared by 10 bases and J by 6 bases, with 21 bases between. DNA of the CDR3: TGTGCCAACAACCCCGCTCGGGGGGCTTCTGAAGCTTTCTTT. Its protein is CANNPARGASEAFF.

Ten or more counts support this clonotype. The chain recombines TRBV24-1 with TRBJ1-2; D is ambiguous. The CDR3 covers 12 residues. Between the trimmed V and J ends, which lost 4 bases and 8 bases, there was a span of 10 bases. From germline, CDR1 is KGHDR and CDR2 SFDVKD. CDR3 in amino acids: CATSDSSGGYTF. The DNA of the CDR3 is TGTGCCACCAGTGACTCGTCAGGCGGCTACACCTTC.

This chain joins TRBV15 and TRBJ2-3; 9 nucleotides agree with TRBD2. Trimming at V came to 1 base and at J to 6 bases, leaving 8 bases not matched to a gene. The CDR3 is 16 amino acids. Germline-derived CDR1 and CDR2 are LNHNV and YYDKDF (reference sequence). CDR3 coding DNA: TGTGCCACCAGCAGAGGGAGCGGGGGGTTGTCTGATACGCAGTATTTT. Protein product: CATSRGSGGLSDTQYF.